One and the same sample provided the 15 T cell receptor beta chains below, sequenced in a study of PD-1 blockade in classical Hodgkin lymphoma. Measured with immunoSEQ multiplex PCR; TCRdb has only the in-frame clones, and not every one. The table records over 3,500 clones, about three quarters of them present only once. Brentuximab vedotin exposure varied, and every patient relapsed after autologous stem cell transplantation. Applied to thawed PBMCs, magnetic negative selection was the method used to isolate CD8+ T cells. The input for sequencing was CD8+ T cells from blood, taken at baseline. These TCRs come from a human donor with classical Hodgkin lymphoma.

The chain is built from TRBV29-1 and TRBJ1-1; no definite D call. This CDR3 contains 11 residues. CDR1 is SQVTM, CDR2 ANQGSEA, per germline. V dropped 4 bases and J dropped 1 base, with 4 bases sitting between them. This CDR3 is CSVGRNTEAFF. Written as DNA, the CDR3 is TGCAGCGTTGGGCGGAACACTGAAGCTTTCTTT.

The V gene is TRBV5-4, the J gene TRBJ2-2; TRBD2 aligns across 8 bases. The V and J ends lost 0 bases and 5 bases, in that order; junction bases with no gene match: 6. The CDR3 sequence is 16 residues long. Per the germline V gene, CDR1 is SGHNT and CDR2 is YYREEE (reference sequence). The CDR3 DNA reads TGTGCCAGCAGCTTGGCCCCGGGACTAGTGACCGGGGAGCTGTTTTTT. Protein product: CASSLAPGLVTGELFF.

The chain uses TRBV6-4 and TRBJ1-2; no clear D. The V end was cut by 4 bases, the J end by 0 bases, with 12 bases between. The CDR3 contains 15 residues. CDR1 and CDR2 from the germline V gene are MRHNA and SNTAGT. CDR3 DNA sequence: TGTGCCAGCAGTGTATCACACTATACTAACTATGGCTACACCTTC. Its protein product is CASSVSHYTNYGYTF.

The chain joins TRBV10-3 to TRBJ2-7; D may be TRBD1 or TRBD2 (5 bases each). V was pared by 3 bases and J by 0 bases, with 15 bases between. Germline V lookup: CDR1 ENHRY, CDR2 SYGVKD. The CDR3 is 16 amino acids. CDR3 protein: CAISDRGTGLSYEQYF. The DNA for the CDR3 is TGTGCCATCAGTGACAGAGGGACGGGCCTCTCCTACGAGCAGTACTTC.

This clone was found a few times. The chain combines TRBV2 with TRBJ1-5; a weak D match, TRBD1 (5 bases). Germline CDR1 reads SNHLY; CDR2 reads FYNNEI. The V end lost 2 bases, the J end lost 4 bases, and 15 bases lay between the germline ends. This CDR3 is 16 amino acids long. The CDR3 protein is CASSEMRVGGNQPQHF. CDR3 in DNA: TGTGCCAGCAGTGAAATGAGGGTTGGGGGTAATCAGCCCCAGCATTTT. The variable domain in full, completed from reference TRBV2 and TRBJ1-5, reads EPEVTQTPSHQVTQMGQEVILRCVPISNHLYFYWYRQILGQKVEFLVSFYNNEISEKSEIFDDQFSVERPDGSNFTLKIRSTKLEDSAMYFCASSEMRVGGNQPQHFGDGTRLSIL.

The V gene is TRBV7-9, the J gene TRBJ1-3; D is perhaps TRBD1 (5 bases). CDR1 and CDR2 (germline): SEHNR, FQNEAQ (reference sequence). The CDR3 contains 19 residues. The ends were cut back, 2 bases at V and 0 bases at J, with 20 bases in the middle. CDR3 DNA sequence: TGTGCCAGCAGCTTAACTCTTTTAAGGCGGGACCTCTCTGGAAACACCATATATTTT. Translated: CASSLTLLRRDLSGNTIYF.

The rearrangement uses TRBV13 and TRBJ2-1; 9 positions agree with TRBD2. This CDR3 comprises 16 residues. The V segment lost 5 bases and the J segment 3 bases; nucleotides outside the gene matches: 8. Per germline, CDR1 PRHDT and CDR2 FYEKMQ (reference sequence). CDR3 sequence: CASSGETSGDYNEQFF. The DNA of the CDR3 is TGTGCCAGCAGCGGAGAGACTAGCGGAGACTACAATGAGCAGTTCTTC.

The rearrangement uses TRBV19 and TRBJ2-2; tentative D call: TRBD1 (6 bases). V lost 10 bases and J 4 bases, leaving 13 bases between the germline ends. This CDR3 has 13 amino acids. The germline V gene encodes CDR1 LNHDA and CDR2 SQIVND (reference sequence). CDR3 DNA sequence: TGTGCCAATTCAGGGGTAGGCACCGGGGAGCTGTTTTTT. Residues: CANSGVGTGELFF. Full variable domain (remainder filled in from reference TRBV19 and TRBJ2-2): DGGITQSPKYLFRKEGQNVTLSCEQNLNHDAMYWYRQDPGQGLRLIYYSQIVNDFQKGDIAEGYSVSREKKESFPLTVTSAQKNPTAFYLCANSGVGTGELFFGEGSRLTVL.

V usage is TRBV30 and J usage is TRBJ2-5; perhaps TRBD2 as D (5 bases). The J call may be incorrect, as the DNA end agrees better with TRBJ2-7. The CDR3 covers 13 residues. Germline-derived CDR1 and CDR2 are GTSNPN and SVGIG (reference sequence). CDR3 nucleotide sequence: TGTGCCTGGAGTCTGGTGGGAGTGTACGAGCAGTACTTC. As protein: CAWSLVGVYEQYF.

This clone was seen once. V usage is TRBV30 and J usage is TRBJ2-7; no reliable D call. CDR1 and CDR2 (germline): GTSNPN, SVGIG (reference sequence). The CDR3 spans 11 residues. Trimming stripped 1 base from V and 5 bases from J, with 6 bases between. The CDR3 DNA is TGTGCCTGGAGTGACGGAAACGAGCAGTACTTC. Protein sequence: CAWSDGNEQYF.

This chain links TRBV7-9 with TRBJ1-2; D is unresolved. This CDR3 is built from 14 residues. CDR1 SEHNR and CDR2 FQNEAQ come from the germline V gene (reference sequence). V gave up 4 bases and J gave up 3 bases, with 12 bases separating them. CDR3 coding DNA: TGTGCCAGCAGCTCCCCTAGGGATCACTATGGCTACACCTTC. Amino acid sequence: CASSSPRDHYGYTF.

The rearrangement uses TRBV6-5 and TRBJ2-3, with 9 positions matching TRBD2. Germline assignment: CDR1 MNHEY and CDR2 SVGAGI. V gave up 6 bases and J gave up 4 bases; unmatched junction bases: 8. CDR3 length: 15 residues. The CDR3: CASRQGSGSADTQYF. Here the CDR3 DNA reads TGTGCCAGCAGGCAGGGTAGCGGGAGTGCAGATACGCAGTATTTT.

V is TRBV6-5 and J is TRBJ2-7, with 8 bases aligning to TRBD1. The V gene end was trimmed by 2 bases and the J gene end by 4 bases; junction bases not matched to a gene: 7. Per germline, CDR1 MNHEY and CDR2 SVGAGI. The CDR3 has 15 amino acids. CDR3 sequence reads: CASSYVRTGPYEQYF. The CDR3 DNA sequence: TGTGCCAGCAGTTACGTCCGGACAGGGCCGTACGAGCAGTACTTC.

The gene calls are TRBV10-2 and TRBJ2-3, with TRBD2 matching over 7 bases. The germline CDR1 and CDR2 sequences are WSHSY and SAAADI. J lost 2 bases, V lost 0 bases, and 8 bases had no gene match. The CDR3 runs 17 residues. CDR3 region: CASSESTWDYHTDTQYF. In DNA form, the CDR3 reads TGCGCCAGCAGTGAGTCGACGTGGGACTACCACACAGATACGCAGTATTTT.

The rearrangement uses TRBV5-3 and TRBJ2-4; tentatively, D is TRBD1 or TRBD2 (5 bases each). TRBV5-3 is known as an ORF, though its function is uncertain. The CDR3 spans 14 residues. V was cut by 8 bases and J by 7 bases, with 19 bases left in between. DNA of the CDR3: TGTGCCAGCAGGGATGAGGGGAACACGAACATTCAGTACTTC. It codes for CASRDEGNTNIQYF.